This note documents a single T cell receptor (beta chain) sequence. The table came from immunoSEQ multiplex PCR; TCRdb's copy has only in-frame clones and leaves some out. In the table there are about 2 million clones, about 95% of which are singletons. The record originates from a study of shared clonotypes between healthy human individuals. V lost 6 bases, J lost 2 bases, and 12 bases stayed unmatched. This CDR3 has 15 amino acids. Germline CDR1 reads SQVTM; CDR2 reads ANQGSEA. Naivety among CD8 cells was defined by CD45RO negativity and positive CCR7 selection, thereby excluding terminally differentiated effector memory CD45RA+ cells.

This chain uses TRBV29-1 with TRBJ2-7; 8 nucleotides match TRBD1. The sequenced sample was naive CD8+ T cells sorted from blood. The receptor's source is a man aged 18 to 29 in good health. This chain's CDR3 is CSVMGDRDRPYEQYF. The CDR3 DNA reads TGCAGCGTGATGGGGGACCGGGACAGGCCCTACGAGCAGTACTTC.